This is a list of T cell receptor beta chains from one sample in a study of shared clonotypes between healthy human individuals. Only in-frame clones appear in the TCRdb table, and some are missing; sequencing was by immunoSEQ multiplex PCR. This sample yields over 1.4 million clones, of which roughly 97% are seen a single time; over 1% belongs to the top ten. The sequencing sample was made of naive CD4+ T cells sorted from blood. These receptors originate from a man younger than 40 in good health. Each CDR3 is given with its conserved first and last residue. D genes are given only for firm matches. Size values are once, few and many counts, or a class for expanded clones, and some rows have none.

size	V	J	D	DNA	CDR3
NA	TRBV28	TRBJ2-7	NA	TGTGCCAGCAGTTCTCGCTCCCCCTACGAGCAGTACTTC	CASSSRSPYEQYF
NA	TRBV29-1	TRBJ2-3	NA	TGCAGCGTTTTGGACGGCTCAGATACGCAGTATTTT	CSVLDGSDTQYF
NA	TRBV7-3	TRBJ2-5	NA	TGTGCCAGCAGCAAAAATCCAGGGGGGCCCCAAGAGACCCAGTACTTC	CASSKNPGGPQETQYF
once	TRBV7-2	TRBJ2-5	NA	TGTGCCAGCAGCTTAGCGACAGTACAAGAGACCCAGTACTTC	CASSLATVQETQYF
NA	TRBV10-3	TRBJ2-2	NA	TGTGCCATCAGTGAGTCTGGGAGTACCGGGGAGCTGTTTTTT	CAISESGSTGELFF
NA	TRBV9	TRBJ2-1	TRBD2	TGTGCCAGCAGCGTAGCCTCGGGACTAGCGGGGAGCTCCTACAATGAGCAGTTCTTC	CASSVASGLAGSSYNEQFF
NA	TRBV2	TRBJ2-5	TRBD2	TGTGCCAGCAGTGGAGCTAGCGGGAGGGCCCAAGAGACCCAGTACTTC	CASSGASGRAQETQYF
NA	TRBV5-1	TRBJ1-3	NA	TGCGCCAGCAGCTCGGAAGGATCCGTAGGAAACACCATATATTTT	CASSSEGSVGNTIYF
few	TRBV27	TRBJ2-5	TRBD2	TGTGCCAGCAGGACTAGCGGGAGGGCCGGGGAGACCCAGTACTTC	CASRTSGRAGETQYF
once	TRBV19	TRBJ1-2	TRBD1	TGTGCCAGTAGTATAGTCGCGGGACAGGGATTTGGCTATGGCTACACCTTC	CASSIVAGQGFGYGYTF
NA	TRBV7-9	TRBJ2-7	NA	TGTGCCAGCAGTCAAAATTCCTACGAGCAGTACTTC	CASSQNSYEQYF
NA	TRBV25-1	TRBJ2-2	NA	TGTGCCAGCAGTGCATTCCGGGACACCGGGGAGCTGTTTTTT	CASSAFRDTGELFF
NA	TRBV6-6	TRBJ2-7	NA	TGTGCCAGCCGAAAACTTGGGGTTTCTTCTTACGAGCAGTACTTC	CASRKLGVSSYEQYF
NA	TRBV5-4	TRBJ2-3	NA	TGTGCCAGCAGCCCCGACCTTCGCCCAGATACGCAGTATTTT	CASSPDLRPDTQYF
NA	TRBV11-2	TRBJ2-2	TRBD1	TGTGCCAGCAGAAAGACAGGGGCCGGGGAGCTGTTTTTT	CASRKTGAGELFF
NA	TRBV5-6	TRBJ1-2	TRBD1	TGTGCCAGCAGCCCGGACAGGGTGTTTGGTAGCTACACCTTC	CASSPDRVFGSYTF
NA	TRBV9	TRBJ2-3	NA	TGTGCCAGCGATAAGCGGGTTGGTGATACGCAGTATTTT	CASDKRVGDTQYF
NA	TRBV7-9	TRBJ1-1	TRBD1	TGTGCCAGCAGCTTCGACAGGGGAGGGACTGAAGCTTTCTTT	CASSFDRGGTEAFF
NA	TRBV6-1	TRBJ1-4	NA	TGTGCCAGCAGTGTTTCTCCAGGGCGGGATGAAAAACTGTTTTTT	CASSVSPGRDEKLFF
NA	TRBV28	TRBJ2-1	TRBD1	TGTGCCAGCAGTTGGCCGGGACAGGGTATTACGGGACAGTTCTTC	CASSWPGQGITGQFF
NA	TRBV28	TRBJ2-1	NA	TGTGCCAGCAGTAGTTACATTGGACTAGGGGGGGTATACAATGAGCAGTTCTTC	CASSSYIGLGGVYNEQFF
NA	TRBV29-1	TRBJ2-1	TRBD2	TGCAGCGCGCGACTAGCGGGAGGGTACTACAATGAGCAGTTCTTC	CSARLAGGYYNEQFF
NA	TRBV10-3	TRBJ2-7	NA	TGTGCCAACACGGTCCAAGGAATATCCTACGAGCAGTACTTC	CANTVQGISYEQYF